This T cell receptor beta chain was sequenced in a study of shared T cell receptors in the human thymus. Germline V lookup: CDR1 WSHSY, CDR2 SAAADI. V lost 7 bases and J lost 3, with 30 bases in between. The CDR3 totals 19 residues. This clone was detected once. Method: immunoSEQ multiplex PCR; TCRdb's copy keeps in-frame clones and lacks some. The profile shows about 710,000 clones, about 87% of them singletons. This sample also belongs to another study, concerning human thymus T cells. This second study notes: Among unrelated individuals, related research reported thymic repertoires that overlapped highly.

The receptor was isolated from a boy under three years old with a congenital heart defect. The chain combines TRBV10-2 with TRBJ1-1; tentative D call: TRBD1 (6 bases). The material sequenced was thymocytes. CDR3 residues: CASTERDTWGLGLYTEAFF. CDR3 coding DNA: TGCGCCAGCACCGAACGGGACACCTGGGGATTGGGTTTATACACTGAAGCTTTCTTT.